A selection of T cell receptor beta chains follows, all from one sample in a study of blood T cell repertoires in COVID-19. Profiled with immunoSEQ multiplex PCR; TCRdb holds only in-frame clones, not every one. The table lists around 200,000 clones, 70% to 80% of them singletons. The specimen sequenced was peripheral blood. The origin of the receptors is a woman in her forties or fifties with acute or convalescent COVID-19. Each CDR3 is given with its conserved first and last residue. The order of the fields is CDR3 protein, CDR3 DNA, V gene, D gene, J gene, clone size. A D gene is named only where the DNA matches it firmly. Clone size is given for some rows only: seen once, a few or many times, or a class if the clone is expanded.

CASSPQGALESTEAFF | TGTGCCAGCAGCCCGCAGGGGGCCCTTGAAAGCACTGAAGCTTTCTTT | TRBV5-4 | TRBD1 | TRBJ1-1 | .
CASRRQGDNEQFF | TGTGCCAGCAGACGTCAGGGGGATAATGAGCAGTTCTTC | TRBV28 | TRBD1 | TRBJ2-1 | .
CASTSDRGSLGYTF | TGTGCCAGTACCAGCGACAGGGGGAGCCTCGGCTACACCTTC | TRBV19 | TRBD1 | TRBJ1-2 | few
CAIASGSPYEQYF | TGTGCCATCGCCTCGGGGAGCCCCTACGAGCAGTACTTC | TRBV10-3 | . | TRBJ2-7 | .
CASSTRRLAVSRPEQFF | TGTGCCAGCAGCACAAGACGACTAGCGGTCAGTCGGCCTGAGCAGTTCTTC | TRBV5-6 | TRBD2 | TRBJ2-1 | .
CASSLTQLAPPTGADTQYF | TGTGCCAGCAGCTTAACACAACTAGCGCCACCCACGGGGGCAGATACGCAGTATTTT | TRBV7-2 | TRBD2 | TRBJ2-3 | .
CASSLTRAKENNEQFF | TGTGCCAGCAGCTTAACGAGGGCGAAGGAGAACAATGAGCAGTTCTTC | TRBV7-6 | . | TRBJ2-1 | .
CASSEALRDGYTF | TGTGCCAGCAGTGAAGCGCTACGGGATGGCTACACCTTC | TRBV6-1 | . | TRBJ1-2 | .
CASSQGRGEAFF | TGTGCCAGCAGCCAAGGCAGGGGTGAAGCTTTCTTT | TRBV4-2 | . | TRBJ1-1 | .
CASKTGDSYNSPLHF | TGTGCCAGTAAGACAGGGGACTCCTATAATTCACCCCTCCACTTT | TRBV19 | TRBD1 | TRBJ1-6 | .
CASSGHSDPIQYF | TGCGCCAGCAGCGGGCATAGCGATCCGATTCAGTACTTC | TRBV5-1 | . | TRBJ2-4 | .
CASRAGGPSNTGELFF | TGTGCCAGCAGGGCAGGGGGCCCGTCGAACACCGGGGAGCTGTTTTTT | TRBV2 | TRBD1 | TRBJ2-2 | .
CASSGGTGNGELFF | TGTGCCAGCAGCGGAGGAACAGGGAACGGGGAGCTGTTTTTT | TRBV5-5 | . | TRBJ2-2 | once